Sequencing of this TCR beta chain was carried out in a study of OX40 agonist ivuxolimab in advanced cancers. Turning to the study itself: Patients in dose escalation had liver, melanoma, kidney or head and neck cancers. Patients were 82.7% male with ages roughly 20 to 90, mean about 60.

Profiled with immunoSEQ multiplex PCR; TCRdb holds only in-frame clones, not every one. This sample has 25,000 to 30,000 clones; approximately 80% occur once, and the top ten carry about 16%. Germline CDR1 and CDR2: ENHRY and SYGVKD. V was pared by 8 bases and J by 3 bases, with 9 bases between. CDR3 length equals 12 residues. Findings of the study overall: There were also nonresponders showing low normalized T-cell clonal expansion. Within 6 weeks, CD4+ and CD8+ blood T cells expanded clonally at 0.1 to 3.0 mg/kg.

This clone showed up just a few times. Its specificity is unknown. The origin of this receptor is an adult with an advanced solid tumor such as melanoma, head and neck, liver or kidney cancer. The sequences come from CD4+ or CD8+ T cells sorted from blood, collected in a trial of the OX40 agonist ivuxolimab. The V gene is TRBV10-3, the J gene TRBJ2-3; D not resolved. CDR3 nucleotides: TGTGCCATCGGAAGCCCAACAGATACGCAGTATTTT. This encodes CAIGSPTDTQYF.